This TCR beta chain appears in the sequencing data of a study of blood T cell repertoires in COVID-19. Across the study: Some COVID-19 samples were acute and others convalescent; all came from the United States, Italy and Spain.

In the source study's methods: Cell counts per sample came from amplifying reference gene primers. Clones were sequenced by immunoSEQ multiplex PCR, and TCRdb holds only the in-frame ones, with some missing. V, J and clone size are those of that table, while D and trimming were read from the DNA. This table holds about 380,000 clones, approximately 81% found once. The clonotype comes from a woman aged 18-35 years with acute or convalescent COVID-19. Material: peripheral blood.

CDR3 sequence reads: CASSLEGQGAYEQYF. CDR3 sequence (DNA): TGTGCCAGCAGCCTCGAGGGACAGGGGGCCTACGAGCAGTACTTC. The rearrangement links TRBV9 to TRBJ2-7; 11 nucleotides match TRBD1. J lost 2 bases, V lost 4 bases, and 5 bases had no gene match. There are 15 residues in the CDR3. CDR1 and CDR2 from the germline V gene are SGDLS and YYNGEE.